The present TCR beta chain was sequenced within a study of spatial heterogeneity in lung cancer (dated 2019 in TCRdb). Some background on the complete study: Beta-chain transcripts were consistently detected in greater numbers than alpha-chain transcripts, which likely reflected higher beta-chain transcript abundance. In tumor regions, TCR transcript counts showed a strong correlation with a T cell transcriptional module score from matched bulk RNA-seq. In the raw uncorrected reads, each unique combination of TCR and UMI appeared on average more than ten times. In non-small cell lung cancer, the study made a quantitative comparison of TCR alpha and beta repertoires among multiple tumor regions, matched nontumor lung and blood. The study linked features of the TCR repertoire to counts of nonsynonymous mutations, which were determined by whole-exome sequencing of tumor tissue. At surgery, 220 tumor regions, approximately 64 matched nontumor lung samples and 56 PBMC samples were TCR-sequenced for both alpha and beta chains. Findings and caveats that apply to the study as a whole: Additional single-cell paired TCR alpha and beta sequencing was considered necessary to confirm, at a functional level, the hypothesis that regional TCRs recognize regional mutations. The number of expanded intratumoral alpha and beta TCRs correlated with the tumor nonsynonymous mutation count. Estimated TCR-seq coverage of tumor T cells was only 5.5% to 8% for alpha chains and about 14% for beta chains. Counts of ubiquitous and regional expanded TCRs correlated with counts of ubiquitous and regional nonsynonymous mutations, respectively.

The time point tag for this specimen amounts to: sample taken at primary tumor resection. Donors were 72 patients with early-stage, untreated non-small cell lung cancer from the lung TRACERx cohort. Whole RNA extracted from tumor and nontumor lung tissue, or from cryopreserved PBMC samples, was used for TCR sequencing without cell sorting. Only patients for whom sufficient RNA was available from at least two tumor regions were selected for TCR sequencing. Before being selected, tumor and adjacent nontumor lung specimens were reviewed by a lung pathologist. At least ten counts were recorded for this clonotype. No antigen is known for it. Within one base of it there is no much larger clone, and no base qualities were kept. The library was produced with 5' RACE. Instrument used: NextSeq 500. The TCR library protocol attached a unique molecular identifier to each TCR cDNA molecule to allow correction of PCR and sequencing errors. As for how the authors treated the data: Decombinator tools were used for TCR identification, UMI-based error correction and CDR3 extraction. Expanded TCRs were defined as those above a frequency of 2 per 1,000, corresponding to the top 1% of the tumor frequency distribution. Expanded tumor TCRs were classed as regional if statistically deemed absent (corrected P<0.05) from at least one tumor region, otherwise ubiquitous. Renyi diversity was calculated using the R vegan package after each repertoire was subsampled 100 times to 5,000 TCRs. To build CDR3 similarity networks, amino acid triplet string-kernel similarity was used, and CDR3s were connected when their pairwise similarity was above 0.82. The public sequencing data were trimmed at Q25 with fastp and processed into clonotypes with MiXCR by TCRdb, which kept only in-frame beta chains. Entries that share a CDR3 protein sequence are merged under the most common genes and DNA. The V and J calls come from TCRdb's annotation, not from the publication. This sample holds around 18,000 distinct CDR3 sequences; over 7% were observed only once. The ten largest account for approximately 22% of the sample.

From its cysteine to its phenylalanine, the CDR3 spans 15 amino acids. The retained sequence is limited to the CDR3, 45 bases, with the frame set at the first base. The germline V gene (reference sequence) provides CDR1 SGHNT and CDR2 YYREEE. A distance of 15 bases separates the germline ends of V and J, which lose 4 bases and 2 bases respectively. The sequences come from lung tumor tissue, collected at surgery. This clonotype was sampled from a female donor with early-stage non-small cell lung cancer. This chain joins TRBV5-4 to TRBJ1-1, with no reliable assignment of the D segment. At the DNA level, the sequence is TGTGCCAGCAGCCGACTACGTCAAACCAACACTGAAGCTTTCTTT. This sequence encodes CASSRLRQTNTEAFF. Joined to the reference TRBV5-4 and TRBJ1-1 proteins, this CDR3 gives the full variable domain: ETGVTQSPTHLIKTRGQQVTLRCSSQSGHNTVSWYQQALGQGPQFIFQYYREEENGRGNFPPRFSGLQFPNYSSELNVNALELDDSALYLCASSRLRQTNTEAFFGQGTRLTVV.